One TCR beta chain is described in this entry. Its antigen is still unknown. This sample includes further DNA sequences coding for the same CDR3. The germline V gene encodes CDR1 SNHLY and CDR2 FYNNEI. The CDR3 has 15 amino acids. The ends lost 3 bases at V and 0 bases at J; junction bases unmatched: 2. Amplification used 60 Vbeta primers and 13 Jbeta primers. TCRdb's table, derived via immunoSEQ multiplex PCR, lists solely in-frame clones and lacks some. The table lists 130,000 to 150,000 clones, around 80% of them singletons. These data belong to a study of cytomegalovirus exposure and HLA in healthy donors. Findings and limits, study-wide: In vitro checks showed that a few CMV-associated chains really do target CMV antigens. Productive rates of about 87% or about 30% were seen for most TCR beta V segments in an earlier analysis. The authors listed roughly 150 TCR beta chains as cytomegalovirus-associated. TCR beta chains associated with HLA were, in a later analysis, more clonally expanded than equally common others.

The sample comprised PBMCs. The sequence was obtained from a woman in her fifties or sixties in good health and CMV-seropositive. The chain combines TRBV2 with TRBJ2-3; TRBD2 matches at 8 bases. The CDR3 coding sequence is TGTGCCAGCAGTGACGGGGGGGGCAGCACAGATACGCAGTATTTT. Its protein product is CASSDGGGSTDTQYF.